This T cell receptor (beta chain) was identified in a study of blood T cell repertoires in COVID-19. Study details: Acute and convalescent COVID-19 specimens originated in the United States, Italy and Spain.

The method was immunoSEQ multiplex PCR; TCRdb's version includes in-frame clones alone and lacks a portion of them. The sample lists 100,000 to 150,000 clones, roughly 88% occurring once. The V end lost 6 bases, the J end lost 8 bases, and 10 bases lay between the germline ends. Germline V gene sequence: CDR1 MDHEN, CDR2 SYDVKM. The CDR3 has 11 amino acids. This TCR was recovered from a woman aged 80 or older with acute or convalescent COVID-19. Sequences were obtained from peripheral blood. J is TRBJ1-1 and V is TRBV28, with D perhaps matching TRBD1 (6 bases). CDR3 DNA sequence: TGTGCCAGCAGATTAGGACAGGAAGCTTTCTTT. The encoded protein is CASRLGQEAFF.